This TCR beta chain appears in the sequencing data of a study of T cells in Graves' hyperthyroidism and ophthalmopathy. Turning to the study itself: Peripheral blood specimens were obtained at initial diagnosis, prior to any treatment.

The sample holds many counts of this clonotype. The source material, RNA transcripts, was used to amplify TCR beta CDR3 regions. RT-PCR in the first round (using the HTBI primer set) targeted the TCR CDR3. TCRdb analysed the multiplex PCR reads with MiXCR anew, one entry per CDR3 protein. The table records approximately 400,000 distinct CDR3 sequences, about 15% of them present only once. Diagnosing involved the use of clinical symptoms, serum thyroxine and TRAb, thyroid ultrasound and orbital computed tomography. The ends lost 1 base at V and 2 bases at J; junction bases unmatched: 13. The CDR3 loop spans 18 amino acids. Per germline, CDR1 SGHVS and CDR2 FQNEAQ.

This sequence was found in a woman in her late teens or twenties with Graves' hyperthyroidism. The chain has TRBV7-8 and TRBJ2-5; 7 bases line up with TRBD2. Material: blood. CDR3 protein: CASSLVVKGRGFQETQYF. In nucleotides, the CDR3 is TGTGCCAGCAGCTTAGTAGTAAAAGGGCGGGGGTTTCAAGAGACCCAGTACTTC.